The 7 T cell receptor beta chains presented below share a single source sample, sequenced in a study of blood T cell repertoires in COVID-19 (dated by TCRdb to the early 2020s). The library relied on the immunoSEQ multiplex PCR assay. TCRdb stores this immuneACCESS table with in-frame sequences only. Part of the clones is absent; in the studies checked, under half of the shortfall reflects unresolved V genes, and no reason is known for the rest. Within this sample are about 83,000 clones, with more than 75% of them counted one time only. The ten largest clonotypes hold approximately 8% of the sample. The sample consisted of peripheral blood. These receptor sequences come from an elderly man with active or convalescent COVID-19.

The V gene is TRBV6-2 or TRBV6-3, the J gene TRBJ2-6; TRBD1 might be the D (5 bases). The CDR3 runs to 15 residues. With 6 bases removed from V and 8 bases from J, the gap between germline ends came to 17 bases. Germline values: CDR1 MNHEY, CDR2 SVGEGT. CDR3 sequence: CASSPPGSRSNVLTF. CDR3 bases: TGTGCCAGCAGCCCCCCAGGGTCCCGTTCCAACGTCCTGACTTTC.

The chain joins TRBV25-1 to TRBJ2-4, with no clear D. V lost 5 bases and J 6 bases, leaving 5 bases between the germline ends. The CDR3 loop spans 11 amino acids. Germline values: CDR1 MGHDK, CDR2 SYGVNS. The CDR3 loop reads CASSPGNIQYF. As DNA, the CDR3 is TGTGCCAGCAGTCCGGGAAACATTCAGTACTTC.

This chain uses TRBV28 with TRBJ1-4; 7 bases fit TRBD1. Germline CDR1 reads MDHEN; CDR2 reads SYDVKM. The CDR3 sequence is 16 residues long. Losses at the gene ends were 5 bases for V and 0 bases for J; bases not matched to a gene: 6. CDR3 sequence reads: CASSTHRGPTNEKLFF. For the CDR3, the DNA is TGTGCCAGCAGTACCCACAGGGGCCCAACTAATGAAAAACTGTTTTTT.

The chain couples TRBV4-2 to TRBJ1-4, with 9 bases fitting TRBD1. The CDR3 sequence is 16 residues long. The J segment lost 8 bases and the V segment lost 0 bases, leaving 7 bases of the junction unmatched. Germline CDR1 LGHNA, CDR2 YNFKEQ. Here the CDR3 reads CASSQETGTGHEKLFF. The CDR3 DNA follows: TGTGCCAGCAGCCAAGAAACCGGGACAGGGCACGAAAAACTGTTTTTT.

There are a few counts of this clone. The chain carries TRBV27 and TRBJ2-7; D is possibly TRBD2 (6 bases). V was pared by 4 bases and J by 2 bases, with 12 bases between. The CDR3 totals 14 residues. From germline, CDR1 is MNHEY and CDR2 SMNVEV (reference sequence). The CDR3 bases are TGTGCCAGCAGTTCTAGCGCCGCTCCCTACGAGCAGTACGTC. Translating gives CASSSSAAPYEQYV.

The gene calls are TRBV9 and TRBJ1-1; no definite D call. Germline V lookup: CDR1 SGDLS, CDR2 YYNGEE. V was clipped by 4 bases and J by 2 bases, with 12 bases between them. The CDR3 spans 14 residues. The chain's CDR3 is CASSFGRRNTEAFF. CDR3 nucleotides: TGTGCCAGCAGCTTCGGGAGAAGAAACACTGAAGCTTTCTTT.

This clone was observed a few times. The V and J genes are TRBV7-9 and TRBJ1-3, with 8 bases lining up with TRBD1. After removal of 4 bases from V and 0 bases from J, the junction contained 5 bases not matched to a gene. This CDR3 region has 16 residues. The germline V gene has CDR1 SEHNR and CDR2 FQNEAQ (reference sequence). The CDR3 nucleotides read TGTGCCAGCAGCTGGGGACAGGTGGGCTCTGGAAACACCATATATTTT. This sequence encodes CASSWGQVGSGNTIYF.